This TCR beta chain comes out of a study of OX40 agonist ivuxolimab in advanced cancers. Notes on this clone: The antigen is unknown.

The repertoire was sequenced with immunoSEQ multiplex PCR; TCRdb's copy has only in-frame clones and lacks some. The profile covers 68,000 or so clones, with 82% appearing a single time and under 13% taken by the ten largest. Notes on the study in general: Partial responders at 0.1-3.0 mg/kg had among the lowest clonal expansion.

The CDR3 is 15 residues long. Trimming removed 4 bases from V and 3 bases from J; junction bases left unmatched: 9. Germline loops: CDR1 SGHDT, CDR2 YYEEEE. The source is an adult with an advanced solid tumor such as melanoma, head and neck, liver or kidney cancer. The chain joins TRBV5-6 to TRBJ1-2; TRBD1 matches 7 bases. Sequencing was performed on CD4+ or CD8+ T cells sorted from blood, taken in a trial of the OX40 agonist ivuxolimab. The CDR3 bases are TGTGCCAGCAGCGGGGGGCCGGGGACAGACTATGGCTACACCTTC. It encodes CASSGGPGTDYGYTF.